The 23 T cell receptor beta chains below come from one sample, sequenced in a study of T cells in Graves' hyperthyroidism and ophthalmopathy. Amplified regions were TCR beta CDR3 sequences from RNA transcripts. Carried out on the TCR CDR3, a first-round RT-PCR used the HTBI primer set. TCRdb reanalysed the multiplex PCR reads using MiXCR and keeps one entry per CDR3 protein. There are about 46,000 distinct CDR3 sequences in the sample; 45% to 50% occur only once, and around 32% lies in the top ten. Sequenced input: peripheral blood or thyroid tissue (not recorded which). The receptor set was obtained from a woman aged 45-60 years with Graves' hyperthyroidism.

The table lists this clonotype with many counts. The chain employs TRBV20-1 and TRBJ1-1; D perhaps matches TRBD1 (5 bases). Germline V CDR1 and CDR2: DFQATT, SNEGSKA (reference sequence). The V end was cut by 3 bases, the J end by 0 bases, with 11 bases between. This CDR3 has 14 residues. The CDR3: CSARLGLMNTEAFF. In nucleotides, the CDR3 is TGCAGTGCTAGGTTGGGGCTAATGAACACTGAAGCTTTCTTT.

About this clonotype: Relative to the germline gene, one junction end is altered; a read error may explain this. The chain uses TRBV7-2 and TRBJ1-4, with D unresolved. The CDR3 totals 11 residues. Germline CDR1 is SGHTA and CDR2 is FQGNSA. Written as DNA, the CDR3 is TGTGCCAGCAGCTTTGGAGAAAAACTGCTTTTT. This sequence encodes CASSFGEKLLF.

The chain couples TRBV9 to TRBJ1-2, with D tentatively TRBD1 (5 bases). The V end was cut by 0 bases, the J end by 2 bases, with 8 bases between. This CDR3 region has 14 residues. Germline V gene lookup returns CDR1 SGDLS and CDR2 YYNGEE. The CDR3 sequence: CASSVVPGNYGYTF. The CDR3 DNA reads as TGTGCCAGCAGCGTAGTCCCAGGGAACTATGGCTACACCTTC.

This chain uses TRBV18 with TRBJ1-4; D remains ambiguous. Looked up from germline, CDR1 is KGHSH and CDR2 is LQKENI. Trimming removed 3 bases at V and 0 bases at J, with 11 bases between. This CDR3 has 16 residues. The CDR3 loop is CASSPPWAPTNEKLFF. The CDR3 nucleotides are TGTGCCAGCTCACCCCCATGGGCACCAACTAATGAAAAACTGTTTTTT. Together with reference TRBV18 and TRBJ1-4, the CDR3 gives the full variable domain: NAGVMQNPRHLVRRRGQEARLRCSPMKGHSHVYWYRQLPEEGLKFMVYLQKENIIDESGMPKERFSAEFPKEGPSILRIQQVVRGDSAAYFCASSPPWAPTNEKLFFGSGTQLSVL.

At least ten counts were recorded for this clonotype. DNA of the CDR3: TGTGCCAGCAGCTTGGGACAGGGGCCCTACGAGCAGTACTTC. It codes for CASSLGQGPYEQYF. J is TRBJ2-7 and V is TRBV5-5, with 8 bases fitting TRBD1. Germline V CDR1 and CDR2: SGHKS, YYEKEE (reference sequence). The J segment lost 2 bases and the V segment lost 0 bases, leaving 1 base of the junction unmatched. The CDR3 spans 14 residues.

The chain combines TRBV29-1 with TRBJ1-1, with 9 bases matching TRBD1. The CDR3 is 14 amino acids. The junction had 4 bases not matched to a gene; V was cut back by 4 bases and J by 1 base. The germline gives CDR1 SQVTM, CDR2 ANQGSEA. CDR3 amino acids: CSVGTGARNTEAFF. The CDR3 DNA follows: TGCAGCGTTGGGACAGGGGCGAGGAACACTGAAGCTTTCTTT.

This clonotype counts as medium-sized. The V and J genes are TRBV20-1 and TRBJ1-2, with TRBD1 matching 8 bases. Germline V lookup: CDR1 DFQATT, CDR2 SNEGSKA (reference sequence). This CDR3 has 14 amino acids. The ends lost 6 bases at V and 4 bases at J; junction bases unmatched: 10. In DNA, the CDR3 is TGCAGTGCCCAGAAGGACAGGGTATTCTATGGCTACACCTTC. Translating it yields CSAQKDRVFYGYTF.

V is TRBV12-3 or TRBV12-4 and J is TRBJ1-1; no definite D call. The CDR3 is 12 amino acids. Trimming removed 4 bases at V and 8 bases at J, with 11 bases between. The CDR3 bases are TGTGCCAGCAGTTACGGGCATCACGAAGCTTTCTTT. Protein sequence: CASSYGHHEAFF.

This chain joins TRBV20-1 and TRBJ2-5; 11 bases match TRBD2. V shed 3 bases, J shed 5 bases, and the junction held 8 bases outside the gene matches. The CDR3 sequence is 15 residues long. Germline V gene sequence: CDR1 DFQATT, CDR2 SNEGSKA (reference sequence). DNA for the CDR3: TGCAGTGCTAGGGGGGTACTAGCGGGAGAGGAGACCCAGTACTTC. It encodes CSARGVLAGEETQYF.

About this clonotype itself: One junction end does not reproduce the germline sequence, and a read error may be involved. The chain links TRBV12-3 or TRBV12-4 to TRBJ1-4, with D tentatively TRBD1 (5 bases). CDR3 length equals 13 residues. Here the CDR3 reads CASSLGLDEKLLF. CDR3 in DNA: TGTGCCAGCAGTTTGGGGCTTGATGAAAAACTGCTTTTT.

The V call is TRBV11-2, the J call TRBJ1-3; perhaps TRBD1 as D (5 bases). CDR3 size: 15 residues. The V end was cut by 4 bases, the J end by 2 bases, with 12 bases between. Per germline, CDR1 SGHAT and CDR2 FQNNGV. In nucleotides, the CDR3 is TGTGCCAGCAGCTACAGGCAGGGCCCTGGAAACACCATATATTTT. Residues: CASSYRQGPGNTIYF.

This chain joins TRBV7-9 and TRBJ2-7; D may be TRBD1 (6 bases). Looked up from germline, CDR1 is SEHNR and CDR2 is FQNEAQ (reference sequence). The CDR3 loop spans 15 amino acids. The V end was cut by 5 bases, the J end by 1 base, with 15 bases between. The CDR3 DNA reads TGTGCCAGCAGCCAGGGCGACAGGAAATCCTACGAGCAGTACTTC. Residues: CASSQGDRKSYEQYF.

This clonotype has at least ten counts. The rearrangement uses TRBV12-3 or TRBV12-4 and TRBJ2-3, with D perhaps TRBD2 (5 bases). The CDR3 spans 15 residues. The ends were cut back, 3 bases at V and 0 bases at J, with 10 bases in the middle. CDR3 residues: CASSLIRGSTDTQYF. The CDR3 bases are TGTGCCAGCAGTTTGATACGGGGAAGCACAGATACGCAGTATTTT.

J is TRBJ1-3 and V is TRBV2; tentative D call: TRBD1 (6 bases). The germline CDR1 and CDR2 sequences are SNHLY and FYNNEI. This CDR3 has 16 amino acids. Trimming removed 4 bases from V and 0 bases from J, with 13 bases in between. CDR3 amino acids: CASSARDTVSGNTIYF. In DNA, the CDR3 is TGTGCCAGCAGTGCCCGGGACACTGTCTCTGGAAACACCATATATTTT.

This clonotype was observed at least ten times. This chain uses TRBV6-2 or TRBV6-3 with TRBJ1-1, with TRBD1 matching 8 bases. V gave up 4 bases and J gave up 1 base; unmatched junction bases: 8. The CDR3 has 16 amino acids. Per the germline V gene, CDR1 is MNHEY and CDR2 is SVGEGT. CDR3 sequence reads: CASSFRQGRGNTEAFF. For the CDR3, the DNA is TGTGCCAGCAGTTTCCGACAGGGGCGGGGGAACACTGAAGCTTTCTTT.

This clonotype is a singleton in its sample. A single base separates this from a much larger clone, so it may be a read error. This sequence joins TRBV28 and TRBJ1-5, with 7 bases identical to TRBD1. Germline V gene lookup returns CDR1 MDHEN and CDR2 SYDVKM. The CDR3 loop spans 17 amino acids. The DNA for the CDR3 is TGTGCCAGCGGGACGGGACAGCTTACATTAGTCAATCAGCCCCGGCATTTT. This codes for CASGTGQLTLVNQPRHF.

This clonotype was recorded many times. The chain uses TRBV4-1 and TRBJ2-3; D gene ambiguous. The CDR3 runs to 15 residues. The V and J ends lost 0 bases and 5 bases respectively, with 12 bases between them. Germline V CDR1 and CDR2: MGHRA, YSYEKL. DNA for the CDR3: TGCGCCAGCAGCCAAGAAGGGAATATTCAAGATACGCAGTATTTT. It is translated as CASSQEGNIQDTQYF.

The J gene is TRBJ1-2, the V gene TRBV25-1; TRBD1 matches at 8 bases. Germline CDR1 is MGHDK and CDR2 is SYGVNS. This CDR3 comprises 14 residues. Germline trimming cut 2 bases from V and 4 bases from J; bases unmatched to any gene: 3. CDR3: CASSEVGQGYGYTF. The CDR3, as DNA: TGTGCCAGCAGTGAAGTAGGACAGGGCTATGGCTACACCTTC.

This clonotype has only one observation. A much larger clone sits a single nucleotide away, making a read error possible. Because the CDR3 is missing its conserved closing phenylalanine or tryptophan, this is likely a read error. The chain carries TRBV27 and TRBJ2-7; D call uncertain. The CDR3 has 12 amino acids. Between the trimmed V and J ends, which lost 8 bases and 4 bases, there was a span of 12 bases. Looked up from germline, CDR1 is MNHEY and CDR2 is SMNVEV (reference sequence). The CDR3 here is CASADRFYEQYL. DNA of the CDR3: TGTGCCAGCGCCGACCGATTTTACGAGCAGTACCTC.

This clonotype was found a few times. V usage is TRBV29-1 and J usage is TRBJ1-1, with 7 positions matching TRBD1. Germline assignment: CDR1 SQVTM and CDR2 ANQGSEA. The CDR3 covers 13 residues. The J segment lost 4 bases and the V segment lost 6 bases, leaving 8 bases of the junction unmatched. This CDR3 is CSVSQGVGTEAFF. CDR3 nucleotides: TGCAGCGTAAGCCAGGGGGTGGGCACTGAAGCTTTCTTT.

The V gene is TRBV9, the J gene TRBJ2-7; 8 nucleotides agree with TRBD2. The CDR3 is 12 amino acids. The germline V gene has CDR1 SGDLS and CDR2 YYNGEE. V shed 4 bases, J shed 6 bases, and the junction held 3 bases outside the gene matches. The CDR3 region is CASSPAGGEQYF. The CDR3 bases are TGTGCCAGCAGCCCGGCGGGGGGCGAGCAGTACTTC.

The rearrangement links TRBV10-3 to TRBJ1-1, with D possibly TRBD1 on 6 matching bases. This CDR3 contains 13 residues. Germline V gene data show CDR1 as ENHRY and CDR2 as SYGVKD. The V gene lost 10 bases and the J gene lost 7 bases, with 19 bases spanning the gap. The CDR3 is CASSYLPDSEAFF. The CDR3 region has the DNA TGTGCCAGCAGCTATCTCCCGGACAGTGAAGCTTTCTTT.

The chain's CDR3 is CASSLYPLATGGSNQPQQYF. DNA of the CDR3: TGTGCCAGCAGTTTATACCCCCTCGCCACGGGGGGGAGCAATCAGCCCCAGCAGTACTTC. V is TRBV12-3 or TRBV12-4 and J is TRBJ2-7, with 8 bases matching TRBD2. Losses at the gene ends were 2 bases for V and 8 bases for J; bases not matched to a gene: 26. This CDR3 comprises 20 residues.